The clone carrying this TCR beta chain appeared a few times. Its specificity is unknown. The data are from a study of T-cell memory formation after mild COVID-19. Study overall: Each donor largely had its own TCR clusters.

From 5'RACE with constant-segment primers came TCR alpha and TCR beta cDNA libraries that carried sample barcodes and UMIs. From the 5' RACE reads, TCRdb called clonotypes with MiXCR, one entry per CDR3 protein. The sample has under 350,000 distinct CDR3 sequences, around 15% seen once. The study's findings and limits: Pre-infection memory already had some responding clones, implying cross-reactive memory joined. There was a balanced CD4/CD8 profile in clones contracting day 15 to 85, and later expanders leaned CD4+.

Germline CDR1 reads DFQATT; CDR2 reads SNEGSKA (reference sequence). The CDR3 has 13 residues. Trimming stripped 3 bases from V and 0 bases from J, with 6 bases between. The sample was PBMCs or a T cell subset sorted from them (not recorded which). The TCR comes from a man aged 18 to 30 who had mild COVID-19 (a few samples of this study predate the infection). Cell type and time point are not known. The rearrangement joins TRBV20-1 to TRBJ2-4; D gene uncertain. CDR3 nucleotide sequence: TGCAGTGCTAGGAGTCTAGCCAAAAACATTCAGTACTTC. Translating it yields CSARSLAKNIQYF.